These T cell receptor beta chains were read from a single sample in a study of T cells after yellow fever vaccination. TCRdb re-called the 5' RACE reads with MiXCR, one entry per CDR3 protein. The sample carries around 500,000 distinct CDR3 sequences, 21% recorded once. The source material was PBMCs, sampled approximately 22 days after the first yellow fever vaccination. These receptors were obtained from a man aged 18 to 35 who received the YFV17D yellow fever vaccine. CDR3s include the opening cysteine and the closing phenylalanine or tryptophan. A D gene is named only where the DNA matches it firmly. A row's size may be missing; if present it is once, few, many or a size class.

NA TRBJ2-1 TRBV20-1 NA TGCAGTGCTAGAGATGTCCGGACAGAGGGGTTGTACAATGAGCAGTTCTTC CSARDVRTEGLYNEQFF
NA TRBJ2-7 TRBV6-2/TRBV6-3 NA TGTGCCAGCAGTTACGTCAGGGGTGGCGAGCAGTACTTC CASSYVRGGEQYF
NA TRBJ1-6 TRBV6-1 TRBD1 TGTGCCAGCAGGGACAGGGTGATGGGCCTTGGGGATTCACCCCTCCACTTT CASRDRVMGLGDSPLHF
NA TRBJ2-5 TRBV5-6 NA TGTGCCAGCAGACGGGACGGGGAGACCCAGTACTTC CASRRDGETQYF
NA TRBJ1-2 TRBV4-3 TRBD1 TGCGCCAGCAGCCAAGATTCTGGAGGGACAGTCTATGGCTACACCTTC CASSQDSGGTVYGYTF
many TRBJ2-2 TRBV3-1 NA TGTGCCAGCAGCCATTTGTGGGCAGGGACCACCGGGGAGCTGTTTTTT CASSHLWAGTTGELFF
NA TRBJ2-7 TRBV7-2 NA TGTGCCAGCAGCCAGCAAGGACTCCACTACGAGCAGTACTTC CASSQQGLHYEQYF
NA TRBJ1-4 TRBV4-2 NA TGTGCCAGCAGCCGGAACCGGGGGGATGCGGAAAAACTGTTTTTT CASSRNRGDAEKLFF
few TRBJ2-3 TRBV9 TRBD2 TGTGCCAGCAGCGTACGCGGGGGGGCTCGGGATACGCAGTATTTT CASSVRGGARDTQYF
few TRBJ1-1 TRBV5-1 NA TGCGCCAGCAGCTTGTTCGGGGGGCCGAGTATTGGCACTGAAGCTTTCTTT CASSLFGGPSIGTEAFF
many TRBJ1-1 TRBV30 NA TGTGCCTTAGAGGGAATGAACACTGAAGCTTTCTTT CALEGMNTEAFF
many TRBJ2-5 TRBV29-1 NA TGCAGCGTTGGCGGACGCACGCCTAATCCGGAGACCCAGTACTTC CSVGGRTPNPETQYF
few TRBJ2-3 TRBV5-1 NA TGCGCCAGCAGCTTGGGACAGTCCGGAGCAGATACGCAGTATTTT CASSLGQSGADTQYF
NA TRBJ2-1 TRBV14 TRBD2 TGTGCCAGCAGCCAAAGGGAGCCTAGCGGGGGACCTGATGAGCAGTTCTTC CASSQREPSGGPDEQFF
NA TRBJ1-1 TRBV3-1 NA TGTGCCAGCAGCCAAGGGGCTGCCTTGGCAGGGGCTTTCTTT CASSQGAALAGAFF
few TRBJ2-1 TRBV12-3/TRBV12-4 NA TGTGCCAGCAGTTTAGCAGGGTTCGTTGAGCAGTTCTTC CASSLAGFVEQFF
many TRBJ1-2 TRBV20-1 TRBD1 TGCAGTGCTAGAAACAGGGGATATGGCTACACCTTC CSARNRGYGYTF
many TRBJ2-7 TRBV7-2 NA TGTGCCAGCAGCTTAAACACCTACGAGCAGTACTTC CASSLNTYEQYF
many TRBJ2-5 TRBV29-1 TRBD2 TGCAGCGTGGACTCGGGACTAGAGGTTAATCGAGAGACCCAGTACTTC CSVDSGLEVNRETQYF
NA TRBJ2-7 TRBV7-2 NA TGTGCCAGCAGCGACCGGACTGGCCCCTACGAGCAGTACTTC CASSDRTGPYEQYF
many TRBJ2-2 TRBV12-3/TRBV12-4 TRBD1 TGTGCCAGCAGTTTTGCTGTTGTACAGGGGATGCTGTTTTTT CASSFAVVQGMLFF
NA TRBJ2-7 TRBV5-1 NA TGCGCCAGCAGCTTGGTAACAGCTACCTACGAGCAGTACTTC CASSLVTATYEQYF
NA TRBJ1-4 TRBV27 NA TGTGCCAGCAGAACAACCCCCGGGATCGGTGAAAAACTGTTTTTT CASRTTPGIGEKLFF
many TRBJ1-1 TRBV5-6 NA TGTGCCAGCAGCAGGGGCATGAACACTGAAGCTTTCTTT CASSRGMNTEAFF
many TRBJ2-5 TRBV2 NA TGTGCCAGTTCGGCGGAACAAGAGACCCAGTACTTC CASSAEQETQYF
NA TRBJ2-2 TRBV29-1 NA TGCAGCGTTGAGCGGGGAGGCAACACCGGGGAGCTGTTTTTT CSVERGGNTGELFF
NA TRBJ1-3 TRBV7-9 TRBD1 TGTGCCAGCAGCTTGGATTCTCCAGGGGGAGGTGGAAACACCATATATTTT CASSLDSPGGGGNTIYF
few TRBJ2-5 TRBV7-2 NA TGTGCCAGCAGCGGAAGACCTTCTGTAGAAGAGACCCAGTACTTC CASSGRPSVEETQYF
NA TRBJ1-2 TRBV28 NA TGTGCCTCTTCAAAGGCTTTCTATGGCTACACCTTC CASSKAFYGYTF
NA TRBJ2-1 TRBV5-1 TRBD2 TGCGCCAGCAGCTTGGGGTCTAGCGGGGGCCCTCACAATGAGCAGTTCTTC CASSLGSSGGPHNEQFF
NA TRBJ2-7 TRBV4-3 NA TGCGCCAGCAGCCGGTCGGCCAGGGCCTACGAGCAGTACTTC CASSRSARAYEQYF
few TRBJ1-1 TRBV7-3 TRBD1 TGTGCCAGCAGCCCTCGTCAGGGGGCGGGCACTGAAGCTTTCTTT CASSPRQGAGTEAFF